The rows below give T cell receptor beta chains drawn from one sample of a study of monozygotic twins with inflammatory bowel disease. TCRdb reprocessed the 5' RACE reads, with one entry per CDR3 protein and no DNA. The clone table shows around 400,000 distinct CDR3 sequences, with the ten largest holding around 2.5%. Sequencing was carried out using blood. The source is a human donor with ulcerative colitis or Crohn's disease, or a healthy co-twin of an affected twin (not recorded which). Both conserved end residues are part of each CDR3. Rows give clone size only sometimes, using once, few, many, or a class for an expanded clone.

J gene: TRBJ2-5; V gene: TRBV6-5; clone size: NA; CDR3 length: 15; CDR3 protein: CASSYSSSGQETQYF
J gene: TRBJ2-4; V gene: TRBV4-3; clone size: NA; CDR3 length: 17; CDR3 protein: CASSQEWGLVDKNIQYF
J gene: TRBJ1-6; V gene: TRBV20-1; clone size: NA; CDR3 length: 14; CDR3 protein: CSAREGQAHSPLHF
J gene: TRBJ1-2; V gene: TRBV20-1; clone size: NA; CDR3 length: 18; CDR3 protein: CSANLPGGSISLYYGYTF
J gene: TRBJ1-6; V gene: TRBV27; clone size: medium-sized; CDR3 length: 15; CDR3 protein: CASSKTGAVNSPLHF
J gene: TRBJ1-5; V gene: TRBV10-3; clone size: NA; CDR3 length: 16; CDR3 protein: CAISEGPGESNQPQHF
J gene: TRBJ2-5; V gene: TRBV14; clone size: NA; CDR3 length: 16; CDR3 protein: CASSRTSIGEFWTQYF
J gene: TRBJ2-5; V gene: TRBV7-2; clone size: NA; CDR3 length: 15; CDR3 protein: CASSLQGLGQETQYF
J gene: TRBJ2-1; V gene: TRBV5-1; clone size: NA; CDR3 length: 15; CDR3 protein: CASSPYQRSYNEQFF
J gene: TRBJ2-5; V gene: TRBV5-1; clone size: NA; CDR3 length: 13; CDR3 protein: CASSLAGTSTQYF
J gene: TRBJ1-2; V gene: TRBV9; clone size: NA; CDR3 length: 15; CDR3 protein: CASSEAADGFYGYTF
J gene: TRBJ1-2; V gene: TRBV7-2; clone size: NA; CDR3 length: 14; CDR3 protein: CASSPGTGVIGYTF
J gene: TRBJ2-5; V gene: TRBV12-3/TRBV12-4; clone size: NA; CDR3 length: 13; CDR3 protein: CASRPTGQETQYF
J gene: TRBJ1-2; V gene: TRBV20-1; clone size: NA; CDR3 length: 14; CDR3 protein: CSATGADSNYGYTF